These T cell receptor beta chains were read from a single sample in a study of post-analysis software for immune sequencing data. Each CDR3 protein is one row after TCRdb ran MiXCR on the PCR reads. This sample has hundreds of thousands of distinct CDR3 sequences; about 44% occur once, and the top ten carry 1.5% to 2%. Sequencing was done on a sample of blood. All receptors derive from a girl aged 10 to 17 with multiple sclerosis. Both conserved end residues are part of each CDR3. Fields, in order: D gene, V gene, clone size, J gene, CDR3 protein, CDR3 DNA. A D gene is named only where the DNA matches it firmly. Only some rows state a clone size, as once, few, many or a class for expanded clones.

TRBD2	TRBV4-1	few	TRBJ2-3	CASSQGGTSGITDTQYF	TGCGCCAGCAGCCAAGGCGGGACTAGCGGGATAACAGATACGCAGTATTTT
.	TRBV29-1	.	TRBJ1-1	CSVLTGTTEAFF	TGCAGCGTATTAACAGGGACCACTGAAGCTTTCTTT
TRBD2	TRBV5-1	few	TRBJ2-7	CASSRDRGRIHEQYF	TGCGCCAGCAGCCGGGACCGCGGGAGGATCCACGAGCAGTACTTC
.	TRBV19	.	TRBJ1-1	CASSAYRDKNTEAFF	TGTGCCAGTAGTGCCTACCGGGACAAGAACACTGAAGCTTTCTTT
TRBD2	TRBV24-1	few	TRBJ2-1	CATSDQSGREPRGLRNEQFF	TGTGCCACCAGTGACCAGAGCGGGAGAGAGCCGAGGGGCCTACGCAATGAGCAGTTCTTC
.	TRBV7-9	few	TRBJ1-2	CASSGGKRDGYTF	TGTGCCAGCAGCGGGGGCAAACGGGATGGCTACACCTTC
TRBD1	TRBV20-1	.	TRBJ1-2	CSASGTVYGYTF	TGCAGTGCTTCCGGGACAGTCTATGGCTACACCTTC
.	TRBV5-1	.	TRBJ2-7	CASSLDQLQAYEQYF	TGCGCCAGCAGCTTGGACCAGCTCCAAGCCTACGAGCAGTACTTC
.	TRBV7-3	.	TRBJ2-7	CASSLASDSSSYEQYF	TGTGCCAGCAGCCTAGCATCGGACTCTAGCTCCTACGAGCAGTACTTC
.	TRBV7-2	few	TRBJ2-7	CASSEWGTYEQYF	TGTGCCAGCAGTGAATGGGGGACCTACGAGCAGTACTTC
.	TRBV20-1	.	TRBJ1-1	CSARGTNTEAFF	TGCAGTGCTAGAGGAACGAACACTGAAGCTTTCTTT
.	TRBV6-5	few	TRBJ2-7	CASSDIHQGLYEQYF	TGTGCCAGCAGCGACATTCACCAGGGACTCTACGAGCAGTACTTC
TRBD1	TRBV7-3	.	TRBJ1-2	CASSPGGQNYGYTF	TGTGCCAGCAGCCCGGGGGGACAGAACTATGGCTACACCTTC
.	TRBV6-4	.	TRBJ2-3	CASSDGATITDTQYF	TGTGCCAGCAGTGACGGGGCTACCATCACAGATACGCAGTATTTT
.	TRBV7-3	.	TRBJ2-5	CASSPTGEGEGTQYF	TGTGCCAGCAGCCCAACGGGAGAGGGCGAGGGGACCCAGTACTTC
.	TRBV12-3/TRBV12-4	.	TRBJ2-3	CASSSLLGTLTDTQYF	TGTGCCAGCAGTTCCCTTCTCGGGACGTTAACAGATACGCAGTATTTT
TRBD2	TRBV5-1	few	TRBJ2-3	CASSSDIGLGTDTQYF	TGCGCCAGCAGCTCCGACATCGGACTAGGAACAGATACGCAGTATTTT
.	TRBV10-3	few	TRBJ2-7	CAITQQALSYEQYF	TGTGCCATCACTCAGCAGGCCTTGTCCTACGAGCAGTACTTC
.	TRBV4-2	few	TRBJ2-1	CASSQVGDRYNEQFF	TGTGCCAGCAGCCAAGTCGGGGACCGATACAATGAGCAGTTCTTC
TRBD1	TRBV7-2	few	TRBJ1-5	CASSFNSRGLGQPQHF	TGTGCCAGCAGCTTTAACTCCAGGGGGCTTGGTCAGCCCCAGCATTTT
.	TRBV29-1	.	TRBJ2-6	CSVTGTSGANVLTF	TGCAGCGTTACAGGGACCTCTGGGGCCAACGTCCTGACTTTC
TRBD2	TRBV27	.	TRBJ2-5	CASSALGGTQETQYF	TGTGCCAGCAGTGCTCTGGGGGGGACCCAAGAGACCCAGTACTTC
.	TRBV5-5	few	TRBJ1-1	CASSLTVGGGGVVEAFF	TGTGCCAGCAGCTTAACCGTAGGGGGAGGGGGGGTAGTTGAAGCTTTCTTT
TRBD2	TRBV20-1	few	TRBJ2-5	CSANPELAGEGSGKTQYF	TGCAGTGCTAACCCAGAACTAGCGGGAGAAGGATCCGGGAAGACCCAGTACTTC
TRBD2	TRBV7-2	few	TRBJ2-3	CASSPRGAGGTDTQYF	TGTGCCAGCAGTCCCCGGGGAGCGGGGGGCACAGATACGCAGTATTTT
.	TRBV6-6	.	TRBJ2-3	CASSYSRVSGDTQYF	TGTGCCAGCAGTTACTCGAGGGTGTCGGGGGATACGCAGTATTTT
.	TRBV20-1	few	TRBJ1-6	CSARPWQDNSPLHF	TGCAGTGCTAGACCATGGCAGGATAATTCACCCCTCCACTTT
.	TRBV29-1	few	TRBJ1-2	CSVGDDRGYTF	TGCAGCGTTGGGGACGATCGTGGCTACACCTTC
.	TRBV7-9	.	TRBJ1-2	CASRRTDQYGYTF	TGTGCCAGCAGGCGGACAGATCAGTATGGCTACACCTTC
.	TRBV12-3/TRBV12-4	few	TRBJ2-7	CASSLQGGSYEQYF	TGTGCCAGCAGTCTTCAGGGGGGCTCCTACGAGCAGTACTTC
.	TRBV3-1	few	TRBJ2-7	CASSQAGAPREQYF	TGTGCCAGCAGCCAAGCGGGGGCTCCGCGGGAGCAGTACTTC
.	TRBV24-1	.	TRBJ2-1	CATSDFSVNEQFF	TGTGCCACCAGTGATTTTAGCGTGAATGAGCAGTTCTTC
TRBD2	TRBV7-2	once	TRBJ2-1	CASSSLTSGGDGEQFF	TGTGCCAGCAGCTCCCTGACTAGCGGGGGGGACGGTGAGCAGTTCTTC
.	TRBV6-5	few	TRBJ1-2	CASSPSRALGGYTF	TGTGCCAGCAGTCCGAGCCGGGCCCTAGGCGGCTACACCTTC
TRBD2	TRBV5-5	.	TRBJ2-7	CASSLVVAGVNNEQYF	TGTGCCAGCAGCTTGGTGGTAGCGGGGGTGAACAATGAGCAGTACTTC
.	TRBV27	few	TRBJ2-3	CASSSWEFSTDTQYF	TGTGCCAGCAGTAGTTGGGAGTTCTCCACAGATACGCAGTATTTT
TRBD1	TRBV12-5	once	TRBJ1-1	CASGSSLSTGEDTEAFF	TGTGCTAGTGGTTCCTCTCTTTCGACAGGGGAGGACACTGAAGCTTTCTTT
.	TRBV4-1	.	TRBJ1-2	CASSQGRGLYGYTF	TGCGCCAGCAGCCAAGGGCGGGGACTCTATGGCTACACCTTC
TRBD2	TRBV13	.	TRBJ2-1	CASSPPAGGLFYHNEQFF	TGTGCCAGCAGCCCCCCAGCGGGGGGGTTATTTTACCACAATGAGCAGTTCTTC
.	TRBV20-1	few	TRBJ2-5	CSASPGSETQYF	TGCAGTGCTAGTCCAGGGTCGGAGACCCAGTACTTC
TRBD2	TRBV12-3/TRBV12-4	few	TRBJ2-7	CASARSGTIFAEQYF	TGTGCCAGCGCTAGGAGCGGGACGATCTTTGCCGAGCAGTACTTC
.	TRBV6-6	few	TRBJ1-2	CASTGTAYNYGYTF	TGTGCCAGCACCGGGACGGCTTATAACTATGGCTACACCTTC
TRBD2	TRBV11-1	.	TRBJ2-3	CASSSGVTTDTQYF	TGTGCCAGCAGCAGCGGGGTTACCACAGATACGCAGTATTTT
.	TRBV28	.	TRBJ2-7	CASSPRGLSENSYEQYF	TGTGCCAGCAGCCCTCGTGGGCTTAGCGAAAACTCCTACGAGCAGTACTTC
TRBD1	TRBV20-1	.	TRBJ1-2	CSASRGLNYGYTF	TGCAGTGCTAGTAGGGGGCTTAACTATGGCTACACCTTC
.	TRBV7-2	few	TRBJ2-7	CATSPTNLEQYF	TGTGCGACTTCTCCTACGAACCTCGAGCAGTACTTC
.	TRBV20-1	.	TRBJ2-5	CSARALRPQTQYF	TGCAGTGCTAGAGCCTTGCGTCCTCAGACCCAGTACTTC
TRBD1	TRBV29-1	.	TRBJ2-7	CSVGIQGAYYEQYF	TGCAGCGTGGGCATACAGGGGGCGTACTACGAGCAGTACTTC
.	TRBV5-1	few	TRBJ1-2	CASSSQGGGVDYGYTF	TGCGCCAGCAGCTCCCAGGGAGGAGGTGTGGACTATGGCTACACCTTC
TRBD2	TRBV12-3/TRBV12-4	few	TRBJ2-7	CASSLGTRIYEQYF	TGTGCCAGCAGTTTGGGGACTAGAATCTACGAGCAGTACTTC
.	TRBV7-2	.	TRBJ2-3	CASSLVAAHTDTQYF	TGTGCCAGCAGCTTAGTAGCGGCCCACACAGATACGCAGTATTTT
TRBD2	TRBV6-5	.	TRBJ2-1	CASSLGTSGRSSYNEQFF	TGTGCCAGCAGTTTGGGGACTAGCGGGAGGAGCTCCTACAATGAGCAGTTCTTC
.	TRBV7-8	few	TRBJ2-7	CASSLDQYEQYF	TGTGCCAGCAGCTTAGACCAATACGAGCAGTACTTC
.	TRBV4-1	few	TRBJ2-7	CASSHQGGVRNSYEQYF	TGCGCCAGCAGCCACCAGGGGGGGGTTCGAAACTCCTACGAGCAGTACTTC
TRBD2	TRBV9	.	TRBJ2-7	CASSAGLAGLSKGEQYF	TGTGCCAGCAGCGCCGGACTAGCGGGTCTCTCAAAGGGCGAGCAGTACTTC
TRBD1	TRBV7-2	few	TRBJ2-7	CASSRGQGDHEQYF	TGTGCCAGCAGCCGCGGACAGGGGGACCACGAGCAGTACTTC
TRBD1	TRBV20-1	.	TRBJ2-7	CSASGTGGNTYEQYF	TGCAGTGCTTCCGGGACAGGGGGAAATACCTACGAGCAGTACTTC